This TCR beta chain derives from a study of naive and memory T cell subsets (TCRdb year 2017). Context from the whole study: Sorted naive and memory T cell subsets from peripheral blood were analyzed in the study using a UMI-based, open-source pipeline for TCR alpha and beta sequencing. IgG serology results and the functional CMV T cell responses were in complete agreement. RNA was DNase-treated and reverse transcribed with TCR constant-region primers, mostly using SuperScript III. The paper's findings and limits, for the study overall: Once error correction was done, more than 90% of naive TCR sequences showed up just once, which made the naive abundance distributions much steeper than those of the memory subsets. Single alpha or beta chain sequences, rather than paired alpha/beta receptors, were used to define clonotypes. In both CD4 and CD8 cells, a rise in Gini index and a fall in Shannon and inverse Simpson diversity were observed from naive through CM, EM and EMRA. The abundance of TCRs followed a power law with an exponent that differed between naive and memory subsets yet stayed consistent across the three individuals. The repertoire findings for the naive and memory subsets could not be validated, as no ground truth was available. RNA-based TCR counts may be influenced by expression changes linked to T cell activation and differentiation.

TCR alpha and beta chain libraries were amplified separately from the second PCR step onward. CMV status of each donor was established by measuring IFNgamma production from CD4+ T cells after fresh PBMCs were stimulated overnight with CMV viral lysate. CD4 T cells were positively selected using Miltenyi beads, after which CD8 T cells were positively selected from the CD4-negative fraction. Cells were stained for CD3, CD4, CD8, CD45RA, CD27 and a live/dead dye and were sorted on a BD Aria II into four subsets based on CD45RA and CD27. Three healthy volunteers provided blood, and each donor's sample was split into CD4 and CD8 T cells and then further divided into four differentiation subsets. Approximately 130 ml of peripheral blood was drawn per donor, and PBMC were isolated by Ficoll-Paque PLUS density-gradient centrifugation. After sorting, cells were lysed in RLT buffer, RNA was extracted using a Qiagen RNeasy kit, and the extracted RNA was stored at -80 degrees C.

Preparation of the library involved UMI-ligation and nested PCR. The beta constant-region primer was an equimolar mix of two oligonucleotides covering both TRBC1 and TRBC2. T4 RNA ligase 1 ligated a single-stranded oligonucleotide carrying the SP2 primer and a 12-nucleotide UMI to the cDNA 3' end. Four rounds of PCR were used to amplify ligated cDNA, with nested alpha and beta constant-region primers being used together with the SP2 primer. Incubation of the ligation reaction was carried out at 16 degrees C for about 19-25 hours. PCR2 was typically performed as a SYBR Green qPCR and was stopped at a predetermined threshold so that over-amplification was prevented. All purifications after the first were performed with Agencourt AMPure XP magnetic beads. Library quantification was done by Qubit, followed by a TapeStation check on which the main peak was expected at around 650 bp. Pooled libraries were sequenced on an Illumina MiSeq using v2 2x251 paired-end kits, and typically 1-2 million reads were obtained per sample. Each sample's library went into the pool at roughly 4.4 nM, and about 5-8% PhiX was added to help with cluster recognition. The paper's processing steps were these. Using tag matching that tolerated one base-pair mismatch, Decombinator assigned V and J genes to FASTQ reads that had been processed by Demultiplexor. Collapsinator relied on UMIs to fix sequencing errors as well as frequency errors caused by PCR heterogeneity. CDR3Translator translated TCRs and extracted CDR3s from the conserved cysteine to the FGXG phenylalanine, flagging non-productive sequences. Gini, Shannon entropy and inverse Simpson indices were calculated on repertoires subsampled to equal numbers of UMI-defined TCRs. Within the linear range, a power law was fitted to clonotype abundance distributions using maximum likelihood. When run on a single naive CD8 sample, MIGEC and the pipeline yielded similar UMI counts, similar unique TCR numbers and similar clonal distributions. A set of some 7,000 CMV-associated CDR3 sequences, compiled from VDJdb and a published dataset, was used to search the repertoires. TCRdb applied fastp at Q25 and MiXCR to the public reads, then kept only in-frame beta chains. One record per CDR3 amino acid sequence lists the most common genes and DNA. The V and J calls reflect TCRdb's pipeline rather than the authors' work. Counted in this sample were tens of thousands of distinct CDR3 sequences; about an eighth of them appeared once. The ten biggest clones cover 0.9% to 1% of the sample.

Note on this clonotype: This clone's antigen is unknown. Per-base qualities were not stored, and no clone one base away is much larger.

V drops 4 bases and J drops 1 base, leaving 15 bases in between. Sequences LGHNA (CDR1) and YNFKEQ (CDR2) are obtained from the germline V gene. The CDR3 runs 16 amino acids, cysteine and phenylalanine included. The only DNA kept is the CDR3, 48 bases in frame from the first base. The rearranged chain carries TRBV4-2 and TRBJ2-3; 6 matching bases give a weak D call of TRBD2. Specimen: central memory CD4+ T cells from blood. The sample's cell subset or site label is to be understood as: central memory, CD45RA- CD27+. The TCR was taken from a human donor in good health. The CDR3 has the sequence CASSPTFKRGTDTQYF. In nucleotide form, the sequence is TGTGCCAGCAGCCCCACATTCAAGCGGGGCACAGATACGCAGTATTTT.